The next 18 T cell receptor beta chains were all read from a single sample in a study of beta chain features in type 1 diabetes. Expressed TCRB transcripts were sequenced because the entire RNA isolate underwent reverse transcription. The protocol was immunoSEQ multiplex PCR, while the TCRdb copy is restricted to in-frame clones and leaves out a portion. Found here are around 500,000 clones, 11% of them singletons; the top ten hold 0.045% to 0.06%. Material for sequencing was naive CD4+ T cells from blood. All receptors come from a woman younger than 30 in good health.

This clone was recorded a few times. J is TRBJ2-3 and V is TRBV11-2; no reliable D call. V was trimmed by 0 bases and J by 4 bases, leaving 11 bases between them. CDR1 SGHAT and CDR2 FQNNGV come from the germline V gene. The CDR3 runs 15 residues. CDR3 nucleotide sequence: TGTGCCAGCAGCTTAGATCTCGTGCGGCCAGATACGCAGTATTTT. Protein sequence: CASSLDLVRPDTQYF. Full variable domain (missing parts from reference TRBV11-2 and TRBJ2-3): EAGVAQSPRYKIIEKRQSVAFWCNPISGHATLYWYQQILGQGPKLLIQFQNNGVVDDSQLPKDRFSAERLKGVDSTLKIQPAKLEDSAVYLCASSLDLVRPDTQYFGPGTRLTVL.

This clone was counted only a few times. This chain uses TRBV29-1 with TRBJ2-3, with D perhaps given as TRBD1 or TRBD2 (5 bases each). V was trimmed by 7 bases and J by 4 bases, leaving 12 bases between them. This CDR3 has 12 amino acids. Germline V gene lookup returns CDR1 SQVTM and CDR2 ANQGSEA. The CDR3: CSGRDAPDTQYF. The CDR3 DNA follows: TGCAGCGGTCGGGACGCCCCAGATACGCAGTATTTT.

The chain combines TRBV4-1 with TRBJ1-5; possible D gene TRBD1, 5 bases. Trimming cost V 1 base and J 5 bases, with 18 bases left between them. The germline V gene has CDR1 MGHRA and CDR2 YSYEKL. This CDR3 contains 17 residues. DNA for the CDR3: TGCGCCAGCAGCCAAGGGCTCCAGGGCAGGAGACATCAGCCCCAGCATTTT. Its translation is CASSQGLQGRRHQPQHF.

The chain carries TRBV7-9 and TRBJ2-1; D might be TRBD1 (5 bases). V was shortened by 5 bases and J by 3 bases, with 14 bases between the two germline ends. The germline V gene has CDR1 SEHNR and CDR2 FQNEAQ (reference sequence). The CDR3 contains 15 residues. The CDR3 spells CASSPPRQIYNEQFF. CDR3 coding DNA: TGTGCCAGCAGCCCTCCCCGACAGATCTACAATGAGCAGTTCTTC.

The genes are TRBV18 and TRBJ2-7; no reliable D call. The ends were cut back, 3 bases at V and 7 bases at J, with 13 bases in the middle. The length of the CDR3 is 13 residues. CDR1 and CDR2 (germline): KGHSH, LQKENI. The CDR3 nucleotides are TGTGCCAGCTCACCCACCGCAGCAAAGGAGCAGTACGTC. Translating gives CASSPTAAKEQYV.

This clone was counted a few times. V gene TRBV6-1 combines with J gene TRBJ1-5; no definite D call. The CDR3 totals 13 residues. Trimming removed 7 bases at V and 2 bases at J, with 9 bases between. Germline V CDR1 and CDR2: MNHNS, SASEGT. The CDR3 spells CASTARGNQPQHF. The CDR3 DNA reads TGTGCCAGCACGGCTCGGGGCAATCAGCCCCAGCATTTT.

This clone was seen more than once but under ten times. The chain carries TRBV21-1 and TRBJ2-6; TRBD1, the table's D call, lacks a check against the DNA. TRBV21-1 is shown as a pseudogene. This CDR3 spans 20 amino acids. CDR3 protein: CASSTCGGTGSLSGANVLTF. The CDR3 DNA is TGTGCCAGCAGCACATGTGGAGGGACAGGGAGTTTGTCTGGGGCCAACGTCCTGACTTTC.

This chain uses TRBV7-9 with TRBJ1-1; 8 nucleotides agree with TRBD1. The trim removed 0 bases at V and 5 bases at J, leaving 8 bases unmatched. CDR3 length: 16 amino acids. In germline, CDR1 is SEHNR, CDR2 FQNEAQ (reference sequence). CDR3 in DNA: TGTGCCAGCAGCTTAGCGGACAGGGATAGTAGGACTGAAGCTTTCTTT. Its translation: CASSLADRDSRTEAFF.

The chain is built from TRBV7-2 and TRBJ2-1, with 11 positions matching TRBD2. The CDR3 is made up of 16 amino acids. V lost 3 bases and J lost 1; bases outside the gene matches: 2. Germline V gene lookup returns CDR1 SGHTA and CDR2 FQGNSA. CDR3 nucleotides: TGTGCCAGCAGCTTCCGACTAGCGGGATCCTACAATGAGCAGTTCTTC. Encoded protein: CASSFRLAGSYNEQFF.

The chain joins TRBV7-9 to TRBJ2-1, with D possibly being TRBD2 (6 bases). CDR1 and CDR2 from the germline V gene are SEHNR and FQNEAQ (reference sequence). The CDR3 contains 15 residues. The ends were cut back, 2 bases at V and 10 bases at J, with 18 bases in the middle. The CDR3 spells CASSLWRGVNREQFF. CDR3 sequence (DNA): TGTGCCAGCAGCTTATGGAGGGGAGTAAATCGGGAGCAGTTCTTC.

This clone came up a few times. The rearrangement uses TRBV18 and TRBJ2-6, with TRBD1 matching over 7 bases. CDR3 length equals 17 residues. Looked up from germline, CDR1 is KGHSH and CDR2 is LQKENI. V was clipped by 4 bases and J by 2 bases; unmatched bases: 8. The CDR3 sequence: CASSHNRQGTGANVLTF. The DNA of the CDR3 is TGTGCCAGCTCACATAATCGACAGGGTACTGGGGCCAACGTCCTGACTTTC.

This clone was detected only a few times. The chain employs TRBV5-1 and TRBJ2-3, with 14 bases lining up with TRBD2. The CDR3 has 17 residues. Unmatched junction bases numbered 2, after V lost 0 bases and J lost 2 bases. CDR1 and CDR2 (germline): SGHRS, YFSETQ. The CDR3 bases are TGCGCCAGCAGCTTGGGGACTAGCGGGGGGCTCACAGATACGCAGTATTTT. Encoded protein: CASSLGTSGGLTDTQYF. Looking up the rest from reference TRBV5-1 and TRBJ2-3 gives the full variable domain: KAGVTQTPRYLIKTRGQQVTLSCSPISGHRSVSWYQQTPGQGLQFLFEYFSETQRNKGNFPGRFSGRQFSNSRSEMNVSTLELGDSALYLCASSLGTSGGLTDTQYFGPGTRLTVL.

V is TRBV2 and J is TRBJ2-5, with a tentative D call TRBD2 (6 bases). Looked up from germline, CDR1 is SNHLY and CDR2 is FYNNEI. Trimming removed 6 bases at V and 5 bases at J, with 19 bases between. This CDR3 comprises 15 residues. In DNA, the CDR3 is TGTGCCAGCAGAAGGGGACCGGGGGTATTGGAGACCCAGTACTTC. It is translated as CASRRGPGVLETQYF.

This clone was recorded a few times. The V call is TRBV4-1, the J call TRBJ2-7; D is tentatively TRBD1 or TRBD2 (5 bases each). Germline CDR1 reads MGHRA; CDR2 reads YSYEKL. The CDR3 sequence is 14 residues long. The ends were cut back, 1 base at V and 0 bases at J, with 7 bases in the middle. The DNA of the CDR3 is TGCGCCAGCAGCCAAGTGGGGACCTCCTACGAGCAGTACGTC. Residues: CASSQVGTSYEQYV.

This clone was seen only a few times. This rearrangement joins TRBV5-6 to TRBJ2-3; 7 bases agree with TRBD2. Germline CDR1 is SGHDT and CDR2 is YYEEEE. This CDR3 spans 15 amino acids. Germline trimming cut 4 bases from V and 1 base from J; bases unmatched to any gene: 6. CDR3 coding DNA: TGTGCCAGCAGCCCCGGGACTAAACGCACAGATACGCAGTATTTT. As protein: CASSPGTKRTDTQYF.

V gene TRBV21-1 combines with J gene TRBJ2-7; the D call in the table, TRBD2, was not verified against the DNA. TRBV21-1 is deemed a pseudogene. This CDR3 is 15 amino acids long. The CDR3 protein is CASSKSWTSSYEQYF. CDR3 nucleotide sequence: TGTGCCAGCAGCAAGTCCTGGACTTCTTCCTACGAGCAGTACTTC.

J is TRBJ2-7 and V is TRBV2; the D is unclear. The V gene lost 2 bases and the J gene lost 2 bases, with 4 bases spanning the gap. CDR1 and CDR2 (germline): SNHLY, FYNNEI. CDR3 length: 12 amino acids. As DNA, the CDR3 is TGTGCCAGCAGTGAACAGGCCTACGAGCAGTACGTC. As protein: CASSEQAYEQYV.

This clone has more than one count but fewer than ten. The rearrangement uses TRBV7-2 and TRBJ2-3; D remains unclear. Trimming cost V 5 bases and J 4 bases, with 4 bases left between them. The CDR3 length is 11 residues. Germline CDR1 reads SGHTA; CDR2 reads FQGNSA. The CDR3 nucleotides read TGTGCCAGCAGCCTCCCAGATACGCAGTATTTT. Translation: CASSLPDTQYF.